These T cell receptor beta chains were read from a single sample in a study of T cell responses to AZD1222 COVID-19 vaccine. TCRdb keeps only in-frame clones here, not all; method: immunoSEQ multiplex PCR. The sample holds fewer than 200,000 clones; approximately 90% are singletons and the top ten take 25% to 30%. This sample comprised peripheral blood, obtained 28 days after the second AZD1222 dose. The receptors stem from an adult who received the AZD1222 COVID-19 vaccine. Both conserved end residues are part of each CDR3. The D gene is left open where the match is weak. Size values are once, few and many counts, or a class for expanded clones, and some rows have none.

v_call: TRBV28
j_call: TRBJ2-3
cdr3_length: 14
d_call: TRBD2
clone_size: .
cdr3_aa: CASTPRGGTDTQYF
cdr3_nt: TGTGCCAGCACTCCTCGGGGGGGCACAGATACGCAGTATTTT

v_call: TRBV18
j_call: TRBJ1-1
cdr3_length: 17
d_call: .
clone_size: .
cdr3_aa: CASSPWRSSNLNTEAFF
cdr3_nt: TGTGCCAGCTCACCTTGGAGGAGCAGCAATCTGAACACTGAAGCTTTCTTT

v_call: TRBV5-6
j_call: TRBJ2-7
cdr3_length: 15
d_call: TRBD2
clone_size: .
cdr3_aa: CASSLVSGSSHEQYF
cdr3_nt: TGTGCCAGCAGCTTAGTTAGCGGGAGTTCCCACGAGCAGTACTTC

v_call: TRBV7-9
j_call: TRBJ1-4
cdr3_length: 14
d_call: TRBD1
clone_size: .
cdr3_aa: CASSLAGQVEKLFF
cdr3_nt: TGTGCCAGCAGCTTAGCCGGACAGGTTGAAAAACTGTTTTTT

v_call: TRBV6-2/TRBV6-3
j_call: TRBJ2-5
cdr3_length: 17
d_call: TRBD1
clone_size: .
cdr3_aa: CASCWGTGARGWETQYF
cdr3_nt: TGTGCCAGCTGTTGGGGGACAGGGGCCAGGGGTTGGGAGACCCAGTACTTC

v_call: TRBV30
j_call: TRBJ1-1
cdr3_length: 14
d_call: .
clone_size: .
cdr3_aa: CAWDLGVSGTEAFF
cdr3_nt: TGTGCCTGGGACCTCGGGGTTTCGGGAACTGAAGCTTTCTTT

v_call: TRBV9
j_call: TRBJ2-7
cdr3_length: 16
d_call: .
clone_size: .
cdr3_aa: CASSVVRGSNPYEQYF
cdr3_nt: TGTGCCAGCAGCGTAGTGAGGGGGAGTAACCCCTACGAGCAGTACTTC

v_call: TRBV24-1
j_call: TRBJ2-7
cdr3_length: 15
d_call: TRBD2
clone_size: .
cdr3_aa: CATSDSGGVSYEQYF
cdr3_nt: TGTGCCACCAGTGATTCCGGGGGGGTCTCCTACGAGCAGTACTTC

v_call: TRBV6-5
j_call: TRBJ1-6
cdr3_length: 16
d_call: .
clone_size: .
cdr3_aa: CASSYFGGQVNSPLHF
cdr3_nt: TGTGCCAGCAGTTACTTCGGGGGTCAAGTCAATTCACCCCTCCACTTT

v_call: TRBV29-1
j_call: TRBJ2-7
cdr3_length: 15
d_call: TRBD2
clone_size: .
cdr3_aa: CSVEGLAGTRDEQYF
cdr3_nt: TGCAGCGTTGAAGGGCTAGCGGGTACCCGGGACGAGCAGTACTTC

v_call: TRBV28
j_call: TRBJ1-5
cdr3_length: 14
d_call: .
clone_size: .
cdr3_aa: CATQGGSGNQPQHF
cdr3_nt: TGTGCCACCCAAGGCGGTTCGGGCAATCAGCCCCAGCATTTT

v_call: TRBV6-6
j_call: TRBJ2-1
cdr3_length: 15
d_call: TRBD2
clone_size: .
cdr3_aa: CASSPTGTSWSEQFF
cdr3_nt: TGTGCCAGCAGTCCCACCGGGACTAGCTGGAGTGAGCAGTTCTTC

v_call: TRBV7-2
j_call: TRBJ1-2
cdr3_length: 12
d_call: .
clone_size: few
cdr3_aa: CASSRPPNGYTF
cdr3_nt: TGTGCCAGCAGCCGGCCGCCAAATGGCTACACCTTC

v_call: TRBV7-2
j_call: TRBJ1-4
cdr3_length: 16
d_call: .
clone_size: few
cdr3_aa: CASSLEGSPTNEKLFF
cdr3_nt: TGTGCCAGCAGCTTAGAGGGCAGTCCAACTAATGAAAAACTGTTTTTT

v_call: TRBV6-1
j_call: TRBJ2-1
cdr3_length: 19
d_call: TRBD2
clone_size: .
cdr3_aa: CASSVSIHKGLAAFDEQFF
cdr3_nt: TGTGCCAGCAGTGTTAGCATTCATAAGGGACTAGCGGCCTTCGATGAGCAGTTCTTC

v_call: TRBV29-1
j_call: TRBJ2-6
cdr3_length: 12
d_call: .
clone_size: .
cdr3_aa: CSVRSGANVLTF
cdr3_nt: TGCAGCGTCCGTTCTGGGGCCAACGTCCTGACTTTC

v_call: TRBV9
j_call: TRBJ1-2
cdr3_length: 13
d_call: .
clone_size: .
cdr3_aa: CASSSLGQSGYTF
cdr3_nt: TGTGCCAGCAGCTCTTTAGGACAGTCCGGCTACACCTTC

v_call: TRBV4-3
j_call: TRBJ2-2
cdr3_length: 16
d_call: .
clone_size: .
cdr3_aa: CASSQGGSPNTGELFF
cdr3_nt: TGCGCCAGCAGCCAAGGGGGCTCCCCGAACACCGGGGAGCTGTTTTTT

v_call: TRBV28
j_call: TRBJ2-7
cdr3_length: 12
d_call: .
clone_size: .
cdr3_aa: CASRDPPYEQYF
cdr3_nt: TGTGCCAGCAGGGACCCCCCCTACGAGCAGTACTTC

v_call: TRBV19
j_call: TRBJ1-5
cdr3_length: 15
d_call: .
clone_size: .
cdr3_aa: CATGPVPTSNQPQHF
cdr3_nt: TGTGCCACTGGGCCGGTGCCGACGAGCAATCAGCCCCAGCATTTT

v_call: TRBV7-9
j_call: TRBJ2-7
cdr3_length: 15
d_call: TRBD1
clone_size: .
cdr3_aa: CASSLQKTGPYEQYF
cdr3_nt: TGTGCCAGCAGCTTACAAAAGACAGGGCCCTACGAGCAGTACTTC

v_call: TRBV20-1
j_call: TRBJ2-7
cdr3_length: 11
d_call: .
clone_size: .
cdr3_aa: CSAPREYEQYF
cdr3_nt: TGCAGTGCCCCACGGGAGTACGAGCAGTACTTC

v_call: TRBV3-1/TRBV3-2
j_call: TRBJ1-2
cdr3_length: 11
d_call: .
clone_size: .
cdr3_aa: CATQTSDGYTF
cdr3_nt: TGTGCCACTCAAACGTCAGATGGCTACACCTTC